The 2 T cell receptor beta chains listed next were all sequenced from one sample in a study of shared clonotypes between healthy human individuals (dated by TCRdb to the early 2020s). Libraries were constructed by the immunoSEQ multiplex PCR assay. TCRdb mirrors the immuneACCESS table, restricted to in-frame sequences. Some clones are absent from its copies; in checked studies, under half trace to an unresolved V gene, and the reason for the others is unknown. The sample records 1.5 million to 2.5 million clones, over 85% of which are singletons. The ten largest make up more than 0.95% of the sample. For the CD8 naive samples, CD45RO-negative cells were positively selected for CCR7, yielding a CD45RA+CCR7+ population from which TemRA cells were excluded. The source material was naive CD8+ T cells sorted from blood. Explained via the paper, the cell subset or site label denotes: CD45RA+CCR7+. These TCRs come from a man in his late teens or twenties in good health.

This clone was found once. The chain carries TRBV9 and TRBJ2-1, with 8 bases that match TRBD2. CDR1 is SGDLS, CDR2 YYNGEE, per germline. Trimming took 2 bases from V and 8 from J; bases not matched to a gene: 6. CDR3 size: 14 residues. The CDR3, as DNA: TGTGCCAGCAGCGTTAGCGGGGTAGCGGATGAGCAGTTCTTC. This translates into CASSVSGVADEQFF.

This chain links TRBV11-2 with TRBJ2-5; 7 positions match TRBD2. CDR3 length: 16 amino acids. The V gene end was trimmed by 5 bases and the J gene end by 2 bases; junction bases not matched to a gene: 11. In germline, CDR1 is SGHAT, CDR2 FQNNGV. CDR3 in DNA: TGTGCCAGCAGCGTACCCCCTAGCGGCCGGCAAGAGACCCAGTACTTC. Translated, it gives CASSVPPSGRQETQYF.